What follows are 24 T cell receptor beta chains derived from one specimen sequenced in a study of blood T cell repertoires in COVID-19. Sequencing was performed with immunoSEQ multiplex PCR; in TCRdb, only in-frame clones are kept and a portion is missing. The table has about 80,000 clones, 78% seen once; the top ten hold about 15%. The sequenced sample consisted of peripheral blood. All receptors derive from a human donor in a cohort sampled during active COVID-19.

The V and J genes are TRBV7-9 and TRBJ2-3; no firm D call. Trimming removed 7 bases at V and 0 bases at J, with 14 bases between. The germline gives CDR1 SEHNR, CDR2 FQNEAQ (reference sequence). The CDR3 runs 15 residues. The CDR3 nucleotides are TGTGCCAGCACTCCCGTCAGGTCGAGCACAGATACGCAGTATTTT. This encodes CASTPVRSSTDTQYF.

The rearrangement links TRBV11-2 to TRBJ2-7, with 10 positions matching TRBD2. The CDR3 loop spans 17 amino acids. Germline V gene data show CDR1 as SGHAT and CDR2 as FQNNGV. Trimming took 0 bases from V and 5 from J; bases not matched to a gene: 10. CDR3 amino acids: CASSLDRPGLARDEQYV. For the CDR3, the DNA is TGTGCCAGCAGCTTAGACCGACCGGGACTAGCGAGGGACGAGCAGTACGTC.

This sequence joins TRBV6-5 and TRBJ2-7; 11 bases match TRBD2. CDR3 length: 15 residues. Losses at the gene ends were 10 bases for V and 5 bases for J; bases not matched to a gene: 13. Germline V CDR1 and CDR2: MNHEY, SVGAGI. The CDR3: CAKHLVPLAGDEQYV. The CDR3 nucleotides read TGTGCCAAACACCTCGTCCCACTAGCGGGAGACGAGCAGTACGTC.

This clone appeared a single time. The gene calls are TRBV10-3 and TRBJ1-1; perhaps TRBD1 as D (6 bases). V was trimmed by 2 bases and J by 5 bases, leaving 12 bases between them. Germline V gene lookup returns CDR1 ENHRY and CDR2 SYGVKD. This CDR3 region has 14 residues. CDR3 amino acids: CAISEVGGDTEAFF. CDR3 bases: TGTGCCATCAGTGAGGTAGGGGGTGATACTGAAGCTTTCTTT.

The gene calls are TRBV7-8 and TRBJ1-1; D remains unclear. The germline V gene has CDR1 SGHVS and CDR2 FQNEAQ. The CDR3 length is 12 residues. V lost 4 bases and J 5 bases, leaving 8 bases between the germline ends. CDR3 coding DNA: TGTGCCAGCAGCTCCGCGTCAACTGAAGCTTTCTTT. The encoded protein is CASSSASTEAFF.

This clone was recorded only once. For the CDR3, the DNA is TGTGCCAGCTCGCCCGACAGGACGACGCAGTATTTT. Its translation is CASSPDRTTQYF. The rearrangement joins TRBV18 to TRBJ2-3; TRBD1 is a possible D gene (6 bases). Trimming cost V 6 bases and J 9 bases, with 13 bases left between them. The CDR3 extends over 12 amino acids. Germline V gives CDR1 KGHSH, CDR2 LQKENI.

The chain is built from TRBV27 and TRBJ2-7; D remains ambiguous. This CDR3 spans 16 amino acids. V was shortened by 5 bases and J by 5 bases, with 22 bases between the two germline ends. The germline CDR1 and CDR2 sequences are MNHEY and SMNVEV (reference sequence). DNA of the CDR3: TGTGCCAGCAGTAGTAATGGTCTCTCAACTTTCCACGAGCAGTACTTC. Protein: CASSSNGLSTFHEQYF.

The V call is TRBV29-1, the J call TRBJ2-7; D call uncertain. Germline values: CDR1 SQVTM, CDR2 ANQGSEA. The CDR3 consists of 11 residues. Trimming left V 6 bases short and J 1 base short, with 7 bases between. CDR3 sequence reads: CSVSDSYEQYV. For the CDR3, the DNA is TGCAGCGTATCAGATTCCTACGAGCAGTACGTC.

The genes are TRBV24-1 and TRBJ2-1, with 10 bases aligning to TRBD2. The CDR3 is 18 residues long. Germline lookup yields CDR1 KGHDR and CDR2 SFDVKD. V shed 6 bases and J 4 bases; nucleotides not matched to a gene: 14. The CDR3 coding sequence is TGTGCCACCAGTCCCGGGACTAGCGCGAGTCCCCTATACAATGAGCAGTTCTTC. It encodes CATSPGTSASPLYNEQFF.

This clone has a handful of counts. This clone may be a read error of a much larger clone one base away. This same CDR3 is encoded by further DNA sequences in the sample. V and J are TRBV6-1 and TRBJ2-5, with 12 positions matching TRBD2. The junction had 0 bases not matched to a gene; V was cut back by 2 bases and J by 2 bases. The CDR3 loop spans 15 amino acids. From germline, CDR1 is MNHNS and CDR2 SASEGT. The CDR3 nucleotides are TGTGCCAGCAGTGAACTAGCGGGAGGGCAAGAGACCCAGTACTTC. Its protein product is CASSELAGGQETQYF.

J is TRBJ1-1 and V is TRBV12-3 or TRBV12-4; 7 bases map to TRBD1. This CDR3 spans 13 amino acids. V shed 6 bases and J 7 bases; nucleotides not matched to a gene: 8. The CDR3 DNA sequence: TGTGCCAGCAGCCCTGACAGGGTAGTTGAAGCTTTCTTT. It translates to CASSPDRVVEAFF.

The DNA of the CDR3 is TGCGCCAGCAGTCACCGCCAGGGAATAGCTTTCTTT. As protein: CASSHRQGIAFF. This chain connects TRBV23-1 to TRBJ1-1; TRBD1 might be the D (5 bases). TRBV23-1 is an ORF for which the function is uncertain. CDR3 length: 12 amino acids. Trimming pared 3 bases from V and 10 bases from J, leaving 12 bases between.

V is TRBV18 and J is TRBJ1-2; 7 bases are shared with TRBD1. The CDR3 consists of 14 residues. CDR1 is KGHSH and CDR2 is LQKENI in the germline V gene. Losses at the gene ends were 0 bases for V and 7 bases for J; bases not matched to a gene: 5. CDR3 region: CASSPPGQASGYTF. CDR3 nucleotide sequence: TGTGCCAGCTCACCACCTGGACAGGCTTCTGGCTACACCTTC.

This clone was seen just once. The CDR3 sequence: CASSSRGWNTEAFF. Written as DNA, the CDR3 is TGTGCCAGCAGTTCAAGGGGTTGGAACACTGAAGCTTTCTTT. This rearrangement joins TRBV28 to TRBJ1-1; tentatively, D is TRBD1 (5 bases). CDR1 is MDHEN and CDR2 is SYDVKM in the germline V gene. Trimming left V 4 bases short and J 1 base short, with 10 bases between. The CDR3 runs to 14 residues.

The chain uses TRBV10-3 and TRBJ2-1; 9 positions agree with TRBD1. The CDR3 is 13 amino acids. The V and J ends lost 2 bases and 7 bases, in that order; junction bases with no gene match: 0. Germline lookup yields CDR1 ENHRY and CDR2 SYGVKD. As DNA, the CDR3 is TGTGCCATCAGTGAGGGACAGGGGAATGAGCAGTTCTTC. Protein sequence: CAISEGQGNEQFF.

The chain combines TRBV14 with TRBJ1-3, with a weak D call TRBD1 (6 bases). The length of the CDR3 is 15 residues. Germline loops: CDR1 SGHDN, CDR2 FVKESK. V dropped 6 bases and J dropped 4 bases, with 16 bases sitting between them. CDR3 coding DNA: TGTGCCAGCAGTACCTCAGGGGTGTTCGGAAACACCATATATTTT. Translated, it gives CASSTSGVFGNTIYF.

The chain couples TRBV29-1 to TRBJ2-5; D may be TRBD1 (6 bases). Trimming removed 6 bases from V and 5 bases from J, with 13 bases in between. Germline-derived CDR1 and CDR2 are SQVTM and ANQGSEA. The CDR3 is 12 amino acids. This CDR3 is CSVNRVTETQYF. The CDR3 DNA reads TGCAGCGTGAACAGGGTTACGGAGACCCAGTACTTC.

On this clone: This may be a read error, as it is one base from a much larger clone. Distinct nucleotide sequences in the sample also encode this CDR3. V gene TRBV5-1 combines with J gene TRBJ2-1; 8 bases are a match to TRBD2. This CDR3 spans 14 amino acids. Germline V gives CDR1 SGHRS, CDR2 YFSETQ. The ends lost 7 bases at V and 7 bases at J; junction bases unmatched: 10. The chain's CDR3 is CASGLAGSGNEQFF. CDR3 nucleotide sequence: TGCGCCAGCGGACTAGCAGGAAGTGGGAATGAGCAGTTCTTC. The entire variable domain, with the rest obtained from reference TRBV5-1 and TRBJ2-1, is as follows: KAGVTQTPRYLIKTRGQQVTLSCSPISGHRSVSWYQQTPGQGLQFLFEYFSETQRNKGNFPGRFSGRQFSNSRSEMNVSTLELGDSALYLCASGLAGSGNEQFFGPGTRLTVL.

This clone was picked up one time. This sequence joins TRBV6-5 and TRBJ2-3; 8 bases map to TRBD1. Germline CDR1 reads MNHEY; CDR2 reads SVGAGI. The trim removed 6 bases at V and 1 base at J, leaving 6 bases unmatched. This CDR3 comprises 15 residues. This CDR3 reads CASRQGGSGTDTQYF. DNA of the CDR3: TGTGCCAGCAGACAGGGGGGATCGGGCACAGATACGCAGTATTTT.

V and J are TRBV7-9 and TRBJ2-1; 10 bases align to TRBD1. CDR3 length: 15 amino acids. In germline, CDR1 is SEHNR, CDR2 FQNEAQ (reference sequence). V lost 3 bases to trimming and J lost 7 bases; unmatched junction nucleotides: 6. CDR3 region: CASSFRGQGINEQFF. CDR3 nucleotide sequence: TGTGCCAGCAGCTTCAGGGGACAGGGGATAAATGAGCAGTTCTTC. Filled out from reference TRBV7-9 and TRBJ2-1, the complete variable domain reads DTGVSQNPRHKITKRGQNVTFRCDPISEHNRLYWYRQTLGQGPEFLTYFQNEAQLEKSRLLSDRFSAERPKGSFSTLEIQRTEQGDSAMYLCASSFRGQGINEQFFGPGTRLTVL.

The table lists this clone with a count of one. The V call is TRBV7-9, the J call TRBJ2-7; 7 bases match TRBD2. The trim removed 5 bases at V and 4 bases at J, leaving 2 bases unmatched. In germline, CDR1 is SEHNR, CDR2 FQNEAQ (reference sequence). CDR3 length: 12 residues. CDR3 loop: CASSGLGYEQYF. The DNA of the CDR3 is TGTGCCAGCAGCGGACTAGGATACGAGCAGTACTTC.

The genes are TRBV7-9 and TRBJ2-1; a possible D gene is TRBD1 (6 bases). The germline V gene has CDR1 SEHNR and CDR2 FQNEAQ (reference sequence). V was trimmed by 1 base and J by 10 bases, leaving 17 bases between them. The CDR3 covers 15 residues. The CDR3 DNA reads TGTGCCAGCAGCTTAGGGGGGACACGGGCTAAGGAGCAGTTCTTC. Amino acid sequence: CASSLGGTRAKEQFF.

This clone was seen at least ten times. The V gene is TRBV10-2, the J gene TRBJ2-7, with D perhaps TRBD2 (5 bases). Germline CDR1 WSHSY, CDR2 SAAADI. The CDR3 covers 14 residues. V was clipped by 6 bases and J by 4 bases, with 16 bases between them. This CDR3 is CASREDPEVYEQYV. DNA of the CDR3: TGCGCCAGCAGGGAGGATCCCGAGGTATACGAGCAGTACGTC.

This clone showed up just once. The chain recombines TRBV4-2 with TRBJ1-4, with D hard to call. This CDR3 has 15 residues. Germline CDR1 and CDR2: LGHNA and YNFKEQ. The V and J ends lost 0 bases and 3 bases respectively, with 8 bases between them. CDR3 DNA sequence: TGTGCCAGCAGCCAAGAGGAGGGATCTAATGAAAAACTGTTTTTT. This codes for CASSQEEGSNEKLFF.